The following is a TCR beta chain sequence with its context. Its binding antigen is unknown. No clone much larger than this one lies a single base away; base qualities are absent. The data belong to a study of blood T cell repertoires in COVID-19 (TCRdb year 2020). Background for the entire study: The collaborator samples originated in the United States, Italy and Spain and spanned the acute and convalescent phases of COVID-19. The material from the prospective study consisted of cDNA or gDNA derived from T cells, B-cell-depleted T cells, or PBMCs. Subjects who had been exposed to COVID-19, were actively infected with it, or had recovered from it provided the deeply sampled blood TCRbeta repertoires that made up the dataset. The repertoires were released in a freely available public database meant as a resource for research on the immune response to SARS-CoV-2. The samples were drawn from the first 160 participants of the ongoing ImmuneRACE study and from some 1,300 subjects provided by 6 global collaborators. Sample metadata almost always included a de-identified subject ID, COVID-19 status, age in years and sex. Where available, HLA class I and class II types were taken from metadata supplied by the sample provider and were not determined by assay-based typing. The investigation overall reported the following: How much clinical and demographic metadata was included differed by source and by participant, and the metadata was provided uncurated.

The immunoSEQ Assay, a bias-controlled multiplex PCR, was used to amplify TCRbeta CDR3 regions from genomic DNA. The authors processed their data as follows. The number of nucleated cells in each sample was estimated from the amplification of reference gene primers within the assay. To quantify the absolute abundance of each unique TCRbeta CDR3 rearrangement, sequence reads were collapsed and filtered. Productive Simpson clonality was computed per sample as the square root of Simpson's diversity index over productive rearrangements. The table was pulled from immuneACCESS by TCRdb, which kept in-frame rearrangements only. Such tables lose some clones; where checked, under half of the loss comes from unresolved V genes, and the rest has no known cause. From that table come the V and J calls and clone size; the DNA was used to work out D and trimming. This sample comprises 250,000 to 300,000 clones, around 87% of them detected only once. The ten largest make up 3.6% of the sample.

The CDR3 sequence holds 15 residues, the cysteine and phenylalanine included. CDR3 DNA only is kept here, 45 bases in frame from base 1. Trimming accounts for 4 bases at V and 5 bases at J, while the number of junction bases matched to no gene is 7. Collaborating institutions collected whole blood in K2EDTA tubes following their own protocols. Collaborator samples were shipped for TCRbeta analysis as frozen whole blood, isolated PBMCs, or DNA extracted from either sample type. This receptor was taken from a man aged 18 to 35 with active or convalescent COVID-19. The chain links TRBV23-1 with TRBJ2-2; 7 middle bases align to TRBD1. TRBV23-1 is an ORF; its function is uncertain. Sequencing was performed on peripheral blood. The DNA sequence is TGCGCCAGCAGTCGATGTTACAGGGGAACCGGGGAGCTGTTTTTT. Translated, this gives CASSRCYRGTGELFF.